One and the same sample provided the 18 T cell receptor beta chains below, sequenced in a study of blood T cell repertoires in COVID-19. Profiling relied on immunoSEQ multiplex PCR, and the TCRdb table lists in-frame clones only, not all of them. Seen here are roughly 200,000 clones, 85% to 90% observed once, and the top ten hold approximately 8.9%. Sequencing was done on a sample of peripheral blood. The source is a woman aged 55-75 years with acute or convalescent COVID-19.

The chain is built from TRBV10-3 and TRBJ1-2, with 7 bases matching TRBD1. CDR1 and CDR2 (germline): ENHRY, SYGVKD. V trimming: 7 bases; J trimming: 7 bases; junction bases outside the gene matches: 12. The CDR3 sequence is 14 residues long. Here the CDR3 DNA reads TGTGCCATCAATAATGACAGGGTTTACGGTGGCTACACCTTC. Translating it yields CAINNDRVYGGYTF.

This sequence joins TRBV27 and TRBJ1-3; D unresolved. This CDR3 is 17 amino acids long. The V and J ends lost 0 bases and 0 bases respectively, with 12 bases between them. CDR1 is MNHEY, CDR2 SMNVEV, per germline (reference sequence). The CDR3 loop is CASSLSRPTSSGNTIYF. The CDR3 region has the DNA TGTGCCAGCAGTTTATCGAGGCCTACCAGCTCTGGAAACACCATATATTTT.

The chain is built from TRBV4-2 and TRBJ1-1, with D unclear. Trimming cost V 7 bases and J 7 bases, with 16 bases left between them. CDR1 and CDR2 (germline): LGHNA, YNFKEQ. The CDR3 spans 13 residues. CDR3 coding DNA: TGTGCCAGCACCCAGATAGGACGGGATGAAGCTTTCTTT. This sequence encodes CASTQIGRDEAFF.

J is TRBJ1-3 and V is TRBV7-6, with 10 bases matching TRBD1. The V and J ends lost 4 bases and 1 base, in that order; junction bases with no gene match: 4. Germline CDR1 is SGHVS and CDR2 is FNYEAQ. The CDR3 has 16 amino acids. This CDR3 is CASSSGQGDSGNTIYF. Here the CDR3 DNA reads TGTGCCAGCAGCTCCGGACAGGGGGATTCTGGAAACACCATATATTTT.

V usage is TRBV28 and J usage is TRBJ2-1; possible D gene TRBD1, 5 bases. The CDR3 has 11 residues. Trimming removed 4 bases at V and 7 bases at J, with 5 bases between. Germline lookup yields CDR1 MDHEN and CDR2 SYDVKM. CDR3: CASSYRNEQFF. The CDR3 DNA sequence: TGTGCCAGCAGTTACAGGAATGAGCAGTTCTTC. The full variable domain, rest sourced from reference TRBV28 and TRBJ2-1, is DVKVTQSSRYLVKRTGEKVFLECVQDMDHENMFWYRQDPGLGLRLIYFSYDVKMKEKGDIPEGYSVSREKKERFSLILESASTNQTSMYLCASSYRNEQFFGPGTRLTVL.

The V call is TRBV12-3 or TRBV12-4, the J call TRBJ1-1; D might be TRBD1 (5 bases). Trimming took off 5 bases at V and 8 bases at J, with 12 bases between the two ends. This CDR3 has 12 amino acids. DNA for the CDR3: TGTGCCAGCAGTCTATCAGGGATAGAAGCTTTCTTT. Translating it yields CASSLSGIEAFF.

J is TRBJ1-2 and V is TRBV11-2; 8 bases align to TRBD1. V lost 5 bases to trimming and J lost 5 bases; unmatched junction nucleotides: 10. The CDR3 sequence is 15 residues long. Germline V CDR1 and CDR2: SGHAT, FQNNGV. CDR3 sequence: CASSLTDRAWYGYTF. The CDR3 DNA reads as TGTGCCAGCAGCCTGACGGACAGGGCTTGGTATGGCTACACCTTC.

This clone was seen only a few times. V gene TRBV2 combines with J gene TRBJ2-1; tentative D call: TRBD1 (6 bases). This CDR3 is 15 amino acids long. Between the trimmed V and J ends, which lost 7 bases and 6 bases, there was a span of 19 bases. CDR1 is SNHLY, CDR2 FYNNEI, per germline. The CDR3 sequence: CASKLTLRGINEQFF. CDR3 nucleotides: TGTGCCAGCAAACTGACCCTTAGGGGGATCAATGAGCAGTTCTTC.

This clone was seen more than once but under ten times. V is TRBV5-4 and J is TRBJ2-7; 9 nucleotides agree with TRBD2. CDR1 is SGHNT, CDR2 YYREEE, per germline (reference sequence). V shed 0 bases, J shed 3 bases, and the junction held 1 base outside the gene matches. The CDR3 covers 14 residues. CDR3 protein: CASSLGSGSYEQYF. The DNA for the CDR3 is TGTGCCAGCAGCTTGGGTAGCGGGAGCTACGAGCAGTACTTC.

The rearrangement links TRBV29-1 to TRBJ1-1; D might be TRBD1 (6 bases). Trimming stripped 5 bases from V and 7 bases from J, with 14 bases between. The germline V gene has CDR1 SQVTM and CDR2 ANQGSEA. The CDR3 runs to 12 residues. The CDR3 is CSVQQGFGEAFF. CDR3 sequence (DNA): TGCAGCGTTCAACAGGGCTTCGGTGAAGCTTTCTTT.

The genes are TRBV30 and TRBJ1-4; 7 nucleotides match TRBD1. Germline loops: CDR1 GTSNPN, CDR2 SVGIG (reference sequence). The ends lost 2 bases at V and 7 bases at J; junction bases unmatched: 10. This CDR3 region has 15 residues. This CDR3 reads CAWSSMTGRREKLFF. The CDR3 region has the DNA TGTGCCTGGAGTTCCATGACAGGGCGGCGTGAAAAACTGTTTTTT.

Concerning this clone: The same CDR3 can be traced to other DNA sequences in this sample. The CDR3, as DNA: TGTGCCAGCTCACAGGGACTGAACACTGAAGCTTTCTTT. It encodes CASSQGLNTEAFF. This chain connects TRBV11-3 to TRBJ1-1, with a possible D match to TRBD1 (6 bases). Germline values: CDR1 SGHNT, CDR2 YENEEA. The CDR3 sequence is 13 residues long. With 8 bases removed from V and 0 bases from J, the gap between germline ends came to 10 bases.

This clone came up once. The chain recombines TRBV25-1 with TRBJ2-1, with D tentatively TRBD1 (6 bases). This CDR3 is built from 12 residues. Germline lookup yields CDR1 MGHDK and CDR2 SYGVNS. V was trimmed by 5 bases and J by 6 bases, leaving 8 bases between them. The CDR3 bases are TGTGCCAGCAGTAACAGGGTCAATGAGCAGTTCTTC. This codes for CASSNRVNEQFF.

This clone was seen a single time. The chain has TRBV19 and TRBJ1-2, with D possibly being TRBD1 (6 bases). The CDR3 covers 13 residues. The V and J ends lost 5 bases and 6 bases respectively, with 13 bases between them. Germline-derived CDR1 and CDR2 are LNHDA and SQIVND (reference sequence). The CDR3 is CASSVGQKDGYTF. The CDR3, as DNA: TGTGCCAGTAGTGTTGGACAGAAGGATGGCTACACCTTC.

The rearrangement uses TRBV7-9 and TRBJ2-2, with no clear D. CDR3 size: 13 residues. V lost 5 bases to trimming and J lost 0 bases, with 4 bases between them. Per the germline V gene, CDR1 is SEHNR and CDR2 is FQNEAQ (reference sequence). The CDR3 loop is CASSHSNTGELFF. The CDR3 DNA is TGTGCCAGCAGCCATTCGAACACCGGGGAGCTGTTTTTT.

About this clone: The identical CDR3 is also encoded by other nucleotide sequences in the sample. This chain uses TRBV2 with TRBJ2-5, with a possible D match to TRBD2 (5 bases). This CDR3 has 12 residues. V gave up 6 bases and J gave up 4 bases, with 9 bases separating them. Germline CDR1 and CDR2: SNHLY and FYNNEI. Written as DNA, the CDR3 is TGTGCCAGCAGCCCACGGGGAGAGACCCAGTACTTC. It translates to CASSPRGETQYF.

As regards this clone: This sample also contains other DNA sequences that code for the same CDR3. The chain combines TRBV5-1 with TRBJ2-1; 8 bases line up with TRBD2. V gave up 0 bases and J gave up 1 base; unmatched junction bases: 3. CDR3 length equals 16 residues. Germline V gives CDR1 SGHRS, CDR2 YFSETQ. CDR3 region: CASSLGSGSSYNEQFF. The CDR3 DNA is TGCGCCAGCAGCTTGGGCAGCGGGAGTTCCTACAATGAGCAGTTCTTC.

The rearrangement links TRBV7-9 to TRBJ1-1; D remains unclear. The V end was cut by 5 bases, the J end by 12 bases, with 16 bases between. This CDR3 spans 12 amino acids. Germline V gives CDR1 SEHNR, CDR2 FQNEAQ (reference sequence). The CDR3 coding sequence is TGTGCCAGCAGCCCGGACTCCTCTGGGTCTTTCTTT. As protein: CASSPDSSGSFF.